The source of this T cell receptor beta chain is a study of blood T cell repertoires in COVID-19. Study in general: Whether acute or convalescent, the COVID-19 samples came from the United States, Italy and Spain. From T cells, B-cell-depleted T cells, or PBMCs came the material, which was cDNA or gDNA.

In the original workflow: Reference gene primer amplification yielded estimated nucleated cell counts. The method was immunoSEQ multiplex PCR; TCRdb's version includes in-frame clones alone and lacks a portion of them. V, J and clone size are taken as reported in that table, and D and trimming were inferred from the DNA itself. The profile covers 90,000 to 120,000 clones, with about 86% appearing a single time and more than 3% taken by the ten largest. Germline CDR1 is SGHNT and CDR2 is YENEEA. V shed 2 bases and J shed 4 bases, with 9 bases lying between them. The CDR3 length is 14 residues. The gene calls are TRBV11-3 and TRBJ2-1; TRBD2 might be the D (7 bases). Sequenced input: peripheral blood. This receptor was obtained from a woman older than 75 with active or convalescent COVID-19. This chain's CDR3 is CASSLRGAYNEQFF. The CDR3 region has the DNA TGTGCCAGCAGCTTACGGGGGGCGTACAATGAGCAGTTCTTC.